Shown below are 27 T cell receptor beta chains from a single sample sequenced in a study of T cell repertoires in cytomegalovirus infection (dated by TCRdb to between 2019 and 2020). Sequencing used an Illumina HiSeq 1500. Clones were called with MiXCR by TCRdb after fastp trimmed the public reads at Q25, and only in-frame beta chains were retained. Under each unique CDR3 protein, matching rows form one entry showing the most common genes and DNA. In all, the sample holds 290,000 or so distinct CDR3 sequences, and more than 20% of those were seen once. Roughly 13% of the sample comes from the top ten. Sample: PBMCs. These receptors originate from a human donor in good health (CMV status not recorded). Some clones in this sample may be carry-over from other donors' samples.

CDR3 sequence: CASSEVAGTGTYEQYV. CDR3 bases: TGTGCCAGCAGTGAAGTGGCCGGGACAGGAACCTACGAGCAGTACGTC. The V and J genes are TRBV6-1 and TRBJ2-7; 8 bases align to TRBD1. Germline-derived CDR1 and CDR2 are MNHNS and SASEGT. V shed 1 base, J shed 2 bases, and the junction held 7 bases outside the gene matches. The CDR3 sequence is 16 residues long.

The V gene is TRBV28, the J gene TRBJ1-2; no reliable D call. V lost 2 bases, J lost 3 bases, and 10 bases lay in between. Germline CDR1 and CDR2: MDHEN and SYDVKM. CDR3 size: 14 residues. In DNA form, the CDR3 reads TGTGCCAGCAGTTTAGCCAGTCGAGACTATGGCTACACCTTC. This sequence encodes CASSLASRDYGYTF.

This clonotype was observed a handful of times. The chain has TRBV6-2 or TRBV6-3 and TRBJ2-2; D unresolved. The CDR3 length is 16 residues. Trimming stripped 0 bases from V and 2 bases from J, with 10 bases between. Germline assignment: CDR1 MNHEY and CDR2 SVGEGT. This CDR3 reads CASSYSAADNTGELFF. The DNA for the CDR3 is TGTGCCAGCAGTTACTCGGCGGCAGATAACACCGGGGAGCTGTTTTTT.

The genes are TRBV6-5 and TRBJ1-2; D perhaps matches TRBD1 (5 bases). Trimming cost V 6 bases and J 3 bases, with 26 bases left between them. CDR3 size: 18 residues. Germline assignment: CDR1 MNHEY and CDR2 SVGAGI. In DNA, the CDR3 is TGTGCCAGCAGCCGTTACCCTCCCCAAGGGACCCGAGACTATGGCTACACCTTC. It codes for CASSRYPPQGTRDYGYTF.

The V gene is TRBV27, the J gene TRBJ1-5; D gene ambiguous. The germline V gene encodes CDR1 MNHEY and CDR2 SMNVEV (reference sequence). The CDR3 runs to 16 residues. The V and J ends lost 2 bases and 2 bases respectively, with 13 bases between them. The CDR3 loop is CASSLPFKAGNQPQHF. CDR3 sequence (DNA): TGTGCCAGCAGTTTACCCTTCAAGGCAGGCAATCAGCCCCAGCATTTT.

V is TRBV6-2 or TRBV6-3 and J is TRBJ2-4, with D possibly being TRBD1 or TRBD2 (5 bases each). This CDR3 spans 15 amino acids. Trimming took 8 bases from V and 4 from J, leaving 18 bases between them. Looked up from germline, CDR1 is MNHEY and CDR2 is SVGEGT. CDR3 amino acids: CASRFRGASKNIQYF. In DNA, the CDR3 is TGTGCCAGCCGTTTCCGGGGCGCATCAAAAAACATTCAGTACTTC.

This clonotype was counted at least ten times. The chain uses TRBV7-3 and TRBJ2-1; 7 bases match TRBD2. From germline, CDR1 is SGHTA and CDR2 FQGTGA. CDR3 size: 15 residues. V dropped 0 bases and J dropped 6; count of bases not matched to a gene: 5. This chain's CDR3 is CASSLTVTSPNEQFF. DNA of the CDR3: TGTGCCAGCAGCTTAACGGTGACTAGCCCCAATGAGCAGTTCTTC. Drawing the rest from reference TRBV7-3 and TRBJ2-1, the complete variable domain is GAGVSQTPSNKVTEKGKYVELRCDPISGHTALYWYRQSLGQGPEFLIYFQGTGAADDSGLPNDRFFAVRPEGSVSTLKIQRTERGDSAVYLCASSLTVTSPNEQFFGPGTRLTVL.

This chain connects TRBV28 to TRBJ1-1; no clear D. This CDR3 contains 15 residues. CDR1 and CDR2 (germline): MDHEN, SYDVKM. The V and J ends lost 7 bases and 1 base respectively, with 16 bases between them. The DNA of the CDR3 is TGTGCCAGCACCGCTTTGGTTCTGGGGAACACTGAAGCTTTCTTT. It is translated as CASTALVLGNTEAFF.

The chain is built from TRBV28 and TRBJ2-7; possible D gene TRBD1, 6 bases. CDR1 and CDR2 from the germline V gene are MDHEN and SYDVKM. Trimming removed 6 bases from V and 4 bases from J, with 13 bases in between. The CDR3 extends over 13 amino acids. This CDR3 is CASRPGHVYEQYF. DNA of the CDR3: TGTGCCAGCAGACCGGGACACGTGTACGAGCAGTACTTC.

The V and J genes are TRBV12-3 or TRBV12-4 and TRBJ2-6, with 8 bases fitting TRBD1. V was pared by 3 bases and J by 0 bases, with 4 bases of the junction left unmatched. This CDR3 has 17 residues. CDR3: CASSFDRGSSGANVLTF. CDR3 nucleotide sequence: TGTGCCAGCAGTTTCGACAGGGGCAGCTCTGGGGCCAACGTCCTGACTTTC.

The chain joins TRBV5-1 to TRBJ2-5; possibly TRBD2 for D (6 bases). The CDR3 is 13 residues long. Trimming took 7 bases from V and 0 from J, leaving 10 bases between them. Germline CDR1 reads SGHRS; CDR2 reads YFSETQ. This CDR3 is CASLREDQETQYF. The CDR3 DNA reads TGCGCCAGCTTGAGGGAGGACCAAGAGACCCAGTACTTC.

This clonotype has ten or more counts. The rearrangement uses TRBV7-2 and TRBJ2-1; maybe TRBD2 (6 bases). CDR1 and CDR2 from the germline V gene are SGHTA and FQGNSA. CDR3 length equals 13 residues. The ends were cut back, 5 bases at V and 12 bases at J, with 17 bases in the middle. The CDR3 loop is CASSVGGLVGQFF. The DNA of the CDR3 is TGTGCCAGCAGCGTCGGGGGTCTAGTGGGGCAGTTCTTC.

This clonotype showed up just a few times. The chain is built from TRBV5-1 and TRBJ2-7, with 7 bases fitting TRBD2. Germline CDR1 is SGHRS and CDR2 is YFSETQ. With 3 bases clipped from V and 5 bases from J, the junction kept 14 bases outside the gene matches. The CDR3 spans 16 residues. The CDR3, as DNA: TGCGCCAGCAGCTCCCCCGGGAGGTTTAGCTTTGACGAGCAGTACTTC. This encodes CASSSPGRFSFDEQYF.

This clonotype was detected ten times or more. The chain recombines TRBV7-2 with TRBJ1-6; 9 positions agree with TRBD1. The junction had 0 bases not matched to a gene; V was cut back by 4 bases and J by 5 bases. The germline V gene has CDR1 SGHTA and CDR2 FQGNSA. The CDR3 length is 14 residues. CDR3 nucleotides: TGTGCCAGCAGCTGGACAGGGGATAATTCACCCCTCCACTTT. Translating it yields CASSWTGDNSPLHF.

In its sample, this clonotype was seen many times. The chain carries TRBV7-8 and TRBJ2-5; D is uncertain. The CDR3 runs 14 residues. Trimming pared 4 bases from V and 3 bases from J, leaving 12 bases between. Germline-derived CDR1 and CDR2 are SGHVS and FQNEAQ. As DNA, the CDR3 is TGTGCCAGCAGCTCCCCGGGTTTTGAAGAGACCCAGTACTTC. Its protein is CASSSPGFEETQYF.

The gene calls are TRBV28 and TRBJ2-5; 11 positions agree with TRBD2. The trim removed 5 bases at V and 5 bases at J, leaving 10 bases unmatched. Germline V gene lookup returns CDR1 MDHEN and CDR2 SYDVKM. The CDR3 runs to 16 residues. Written as DNA, the CDR3 is TGTGCCAGCAGTATTCGACTAGCGGGAAGACGGGAGACCCAGTACTTC. It specifies CASSIRLAGRRETQYF.

The CDR3 loop is CSAPGGTSKSYEQYF. In nucleotides, the CDR3 is TGCAGTGCCCCCGGGGGGACTAGCAAGTCCTACGAGCAGTACTTC. This chain links TRBV20-1 with TRBJ2-7, with TRBD2 matching over 9 bases. CDR1 and CDR2 from the germline V gene are DFQATT and SNEGSKA (reference sequence). This CDR3 comprises 15 residues. The junction had 10 bases not matched to a gene; V was cut back by 6 bases and J by 1 base.

This clonotype has only a few counts. The chain uses TRBV28 and TRBJ1-5; 8 bases match TRBD1. The CDR3 loop spans 15 amino acids. The germline gives CDR1 MDHEN, CDR2 SYDVKM. V lost 3 bases and J lost 4; bases outside the gene matches: 5. The chain's CDR3 is CASSLGTGRNQPQHF. The CDR3 DNA is TGTGCCAGCAGTTTGGGGACAGGACGAAATCAGCCCCAGCATTTT.

The table lists this clonotype with a few counts. The chain links TRBV7-2 to TRBJ2-7; no firm D call. V was cut by 1 base and J by 2 bases, with 6 bases left in between. Germline assignment: CDR1 SGHTA and CDR2 FQGNSA. The CDR3 contains 13 residues. CDR3 nucleotide sequence: TGTGCCAGCAGCTTAGGTACCACCTACGAGCAGTACTTC. Translation: CASSLGTTYEQYF.

This clonotype was picked up many times. The chain is built from TRBV7-2 and TRBJ1-2; 7 bases fit TRBD1. Germline CDR1 SGHTA, CDR2 FQGNSA. The CDR3 extends over 16 amino acids. V shed 1 base and J 5 bases; nucleotides not matched to a gene: 10. The DNA for the CDR3 is TGTGCCAGCAGCTTAGGGGCGGGACAGATTTATTATGGCTACACCTTC. Residues: CASSLGAGQIYYGYTF.

The gene calls are TRBV28 and TRBJ2-6; D is undetermined. Germline-derived CDR1 and CDR2 are MDHEN and SYDVKM. The CDR3 spans 16 residues. Trimming cost V 3 bases and J 0 bases, with 9 bases left between them. The CDR3 nucleotides read TGTGCCAGCAGTTTCGTTTTGGTCTCTGGGGCCAACGTCCTGACTTTC. The encoded protein is CASSFVLVSGANVLTF. Full variable domain (remainder filled in from reference TRBV28 and TRBJ2-6): DVKVTQSSRYLVKRTGEKVFLECVQDMDHENMFWYRQDPGLGLRLIYFSYDVKMKEKGDIPEGYSVSREKKERFSLILESASTNQTSMYLCASSFVLVSGANVLTFGAGSRLTVL.

V gene TRBV15 combines with J gene TRBJ1-4; no clear D gene. The CDR3 consists of 14 residues. Germline V lookup: CDR1 LNHNV, CDR2 YYDKDF (reference sequence). V lost 6 bases and J 1 base, leaving 9 bases between the germline ends. The CDR3 DNA follows: TGTGCCACCAGGGTGGGGAGAACTAATGAAAAACTGTTTTTT. The encoded protein is CATRVGRTNEKLFF. Together with reference TRBV15 and TRBJ1-4, the CDR3 gives the full variable domain: DAMVIQNPRYQVTQFGKPVTLSCSQTLNHNVMYWYQQKSSQAPKLLFHYYDKDFNNEADTPDNFQSRRPNTSFCFLDIRSPGLGDTAMYLCATRVGRTNEKLFFGSGTQLSVL.

This rearrangement joins TRBV12-3 or TRBV12-4 to TRBJ2-1; 12 bases line up with TRBD1. The CDR3 is made up of 15 amino acids. V lost 6 bases and J lost 8; bases outside the gene matches: 8. The CDR3 loop is CASSPRDRGRDEQFF. In DNA form, the CDR3 reads TGTGCCAGCAGCCCTCGGGACAGGGGGCGAGATGAGCAGTTCTTC.

This clonotype came up a few times. The V call is TRBV28, the J call TRBJ2-2, with D tentatively TRBD1 or TRBD2 (5 bases each). V lost 7 bases to trimming and J lost 6 bases, with 15 bases between them. This CDR3 has 14 amino acids. Germline CDR1 reads MDHEN; CDR2 reads SYDVKM. CDR3 residues: CASTLPGDPGELFF. In nucleotides, the CDR3 is TGTGCCAGCACCCTACCCGGGGACCCCGGGGAGCTGTTTTTT.

This clonotype has at least ten counts. This chain links TRBV28 with TRBJ2-7; TRBD1 agrees at 8 bases. Germline values: CDR1 MDHEN, CDR2 SYDVKM. The CDR3 extends over 15 amino acids. V was pared by 6 bases and J by 1 base, with 8 bases of the junction left unmatched. DNA of the CDR3: TGTGCCAGCAGAAATACAGGGGGGCAATCCTACGAGCAGTACTTC. Amino acid sequence: CASRNTGGQSYEQYF.

Ten or more counts support this clonotype. The gene calls are TRBV7-2 and TRBJ2-7; D is possibly TRBD1 (5 bases). Germline V lookup: CDR1 SGHTA, CDR2 FQGNSA. The CDR3 loop spans 14 amino acids. Trimming cost V 2 bases and J 1 base, with 9 bases left between them. CDR3 nucleotides: TGTGCCAGCAGCTTATCCAGGGTTTCCTACGAGCAGTACTTC. Its translation is CASSLSRVSYEQYF.

This clonotype was seen a handful of times. V and J are TRBV14 and TRBJ2-1; 9 bases map to TRBD2. Germline CDR1 SGHDN, CDR2 FVKESK. The CDR3 is made up of 17 amino acids. V was clipped by 1 base and J by 5 bases; unmatched bases: 9. The CDR3 here is CASSQGFLAGLNNEQFF. The CDR3 DNA follows: TGTGCCAGCAGCCAAGGTTTCCTAGCGGGATTGAACAATGAGCAGTTCTTC. Variable domain in full (rest from reference TRBV14 and TRBJ2-1): EAGVTQFPSHSVIEKGQTVTLRCDPISGHDNLYWYRRVMGKEIKFLLHFVKESKQDESGMPNNRFLAERTGGTYSTLKVQPAELEDSGVYFCASSQGFLAGLNNEQFFGPGTRLTVL.